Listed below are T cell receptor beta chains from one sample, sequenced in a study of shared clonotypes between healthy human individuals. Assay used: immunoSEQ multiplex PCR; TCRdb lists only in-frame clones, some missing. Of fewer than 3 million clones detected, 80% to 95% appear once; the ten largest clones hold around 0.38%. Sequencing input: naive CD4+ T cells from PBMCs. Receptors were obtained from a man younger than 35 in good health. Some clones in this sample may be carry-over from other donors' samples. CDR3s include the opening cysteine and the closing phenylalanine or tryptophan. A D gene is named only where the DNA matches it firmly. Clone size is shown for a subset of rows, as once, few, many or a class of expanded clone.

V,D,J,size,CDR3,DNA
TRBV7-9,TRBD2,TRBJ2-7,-,CASSLRSLAGYEQYF,TGTGCCAGCAGCTTAAGGTCTCTAGCGGGCTACGAGCAGTACTTC
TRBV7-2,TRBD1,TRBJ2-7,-,CASSFEPGQGYEQYF,TGTGCCAGCAGCTTCGAACCGGGACAGGGTTACGAGCAGTACTTC
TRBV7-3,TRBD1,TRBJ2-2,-,CASSGGANTGELFF,TGTGCCTCCTCAGGGGGAGCGAACACCGGGGAGCTGTTTTTT
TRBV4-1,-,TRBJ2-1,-,CASSQPGRGVDEQFF,TGCGCCAGCAGCCAACCGGGAAGAGGAGTAGATGAGCAGTTCTTC
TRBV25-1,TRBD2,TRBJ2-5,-,CASTNREDQETQYF,TGTGCCAGCACCAATCGGGAGGACCAGGAGACCCAGTACTTC
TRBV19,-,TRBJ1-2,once,CASLVSPLGGYTF,TGTGCCAGTCTCGTTAGCCCTCTCGGGGGCTACACCTTC
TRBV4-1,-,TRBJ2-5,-,CASSQFTRYQETQYF,TGCGCCAGCAGCCAATTCACGAGATACCAAGAGACCCAGTACTTC
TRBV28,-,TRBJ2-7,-,CASSPRQGGEQYF,TGTGCCAGCAGTCCCAGACAGGGAGGCGAGCAGTACTTC
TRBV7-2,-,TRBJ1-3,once,CASSSGSSSGNTIYF,TGTGCCAGCAGCTCGGGCTCAAGCTCTGGAAACACCATATATTTT
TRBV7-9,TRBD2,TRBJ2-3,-,CASSPGLAHTDTQYF,TGTGCCAGCAGCCCTGGACTAGCGCACACAGATACGCAGTATTTT
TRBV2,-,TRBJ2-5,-,CASSTSPVGTQYF,TGTGCCAGCTCTACTAGTCCGGTCGGGACCCAGTACTTC
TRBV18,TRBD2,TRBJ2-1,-,CASSRRTSGNEQFF,TGTGCCAGCTCACGTAGGACTAGTGGCAATGAGCAGTTCTTC
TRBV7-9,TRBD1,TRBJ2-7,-,CASSPRDRPREQYF,TGTGCCAGCAGCCCCCGGGACAGGCCTCGGGAGCAGTACTTC
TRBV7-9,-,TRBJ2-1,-,CASSLGAGSPNEQFF,TGTGCCAGCAGCTTAGGCGCGGGGAGTCCCAATGAGCAGTTCTTC
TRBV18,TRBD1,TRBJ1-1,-,CASSPQDRANTEAFF,TGTGCCAGCTCACCCCAGGACAGGGCTAACACTGAAGCTTTCTTT
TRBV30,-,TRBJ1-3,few,CAWSVALGNTIYF,TGTGCCTGGAGTGTCGCACTTGGAAACACCATATATTTT
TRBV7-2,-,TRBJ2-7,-,CASSFIRAVGEQYF,TGTGCCAGCAGCTTCATACGGGCCGTCGGGGAGCAGTACTTC
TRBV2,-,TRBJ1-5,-,CASSDEAGVNQPQHF,TGTGCCAGCAGTGATGAGGCAGGGGTCAATCAGCCCCAGCATTTT
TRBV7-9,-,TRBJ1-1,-,CASSLGQITEAFF,TGTGCCAGCAGCTTAGGACAGATCACTGAAGCTTTCTTT
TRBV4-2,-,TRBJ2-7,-,CASSQGGDSYEQYF,TGTGCCAGCAGCCAAGGAGGGGACTCCTACGAGCAGTACTTC
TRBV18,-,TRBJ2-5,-,CASSRQQKYQETQYF,TGTGCCAGCTCACGTCAACAAAAGTACCAAGAGACCCAGTACTTC
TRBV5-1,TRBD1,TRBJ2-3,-,CASSLTGDPSTDTQYF,TGCGCCAGCAGCTTAACAGGGGACCCATCCACAGATACGCAGTATTTT
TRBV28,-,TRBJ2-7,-,CASSGGLYYEQYF,TGTGCCAGCAGTGGGGGGCTATACTACGAGCAGTACTTC
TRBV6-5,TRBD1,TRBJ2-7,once,CASRSGQGSVEQYF,TGTGCCAGCAGGTCGGGACAGGGATCTGTGGAGCAGTACTTC
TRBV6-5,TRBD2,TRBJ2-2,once,CASRKRDYITGELFF,TGTGCCAGCAGAAAGAGGGACTACATTACCGGGGAGCTGTTTTTT
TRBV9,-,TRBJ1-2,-,CASSGYREGYGYTF,TGTGCCAGCAGCGGCTACAGGGAGGGCTATGGCTACACCTTC
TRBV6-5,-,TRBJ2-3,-,CASSYSYTQYF,TGTGCCAGCAGTTACAGTTACACGCAGTATTTT
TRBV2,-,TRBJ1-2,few,CASSEIGYTF,TGTGCCAGCAGTGAAATTGGCTACACCTTC
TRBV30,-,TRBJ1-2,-,CAWGSAGAPLGYGYTF,TGTGCCTGGGGGTCGGCGGGCGCCCCCCTCGGCTATGGCTACACCTTC
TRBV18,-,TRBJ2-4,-,CASSPDPLRIQYF,TGTGCCAGCTCACCGGACCCCCTGAGGATTCAGTACTTC